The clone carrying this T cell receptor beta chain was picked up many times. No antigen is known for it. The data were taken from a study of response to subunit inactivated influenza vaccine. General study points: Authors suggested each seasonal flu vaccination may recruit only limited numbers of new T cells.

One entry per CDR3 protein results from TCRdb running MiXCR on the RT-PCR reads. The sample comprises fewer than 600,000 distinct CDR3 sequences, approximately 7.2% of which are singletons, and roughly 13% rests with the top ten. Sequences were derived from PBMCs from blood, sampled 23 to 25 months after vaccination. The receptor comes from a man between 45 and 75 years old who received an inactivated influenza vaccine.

The CDR3 bases are TGTGCCAGCAGTGAACTAGGAGGTATTCGAGAGACCCAGTACTTC. Translated, it gives CASSELGGIRETQYF. The chain is built from TRBV6-1 and TRBJ2-5; D may be TRBD2 (5 bases). This CDR3 has 15 amino acids. The V gene lost 2 bases and the J gene lost 4 bases, with 14 bases spanning the gap. Germline assignment: CDR1 MNHNS and CDR2 SASEGT.